This entry concerns a single TCR beta chain. TCR beta cDNA was made by 5'RACE template switching with UMIs. TCRdb reprocessed the 5' RACE reads and keeps a single row for each CDR3 protein, giving no DNA. Found here are hundreds of thousands of distinct CDR3 sequences; the top ten clones hold under 4.5%. The entry originates in a study of T cells expressing NK-cell markers. The CDR3 totals 12 residues. The sequence was obtained from a man aged 18 to 30 in good health. The chain combines TRBV12-3 or TRBV12-4 with TRBJ2-4; TCRdb names TRBD1, which stays unverified in the absence of DNA. The sample comprised blood T cells: a sorted CD56 or NKG2C T cell subset, CD4+ or CD8+ T cells, or bulk PBMC T cells (not recorded which). CDR3 in amino acids: CASRQGTDIQYF.